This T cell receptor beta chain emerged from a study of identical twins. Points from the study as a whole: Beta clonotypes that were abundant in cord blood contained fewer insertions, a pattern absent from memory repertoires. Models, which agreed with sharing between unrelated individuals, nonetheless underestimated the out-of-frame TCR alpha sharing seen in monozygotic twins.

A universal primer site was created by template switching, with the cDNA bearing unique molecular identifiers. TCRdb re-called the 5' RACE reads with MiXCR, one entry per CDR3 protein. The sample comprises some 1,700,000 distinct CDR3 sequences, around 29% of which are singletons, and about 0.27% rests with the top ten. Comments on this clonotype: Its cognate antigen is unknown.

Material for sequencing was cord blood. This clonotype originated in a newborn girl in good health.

Written as DNA, the CDR3 is TGTGCCACCAGTGGCCCGGGACCCGAGGGCTACACCTTC. Translating gives CATSGPGPEGYTF. The chain uses TRBV24-1 and TRBJ1-2; weak D call: TRBD1 (5 bases). The CDR3 contains 13 residues. The germline V and J ends were trimmed by 5 bases and 8 bases, with 14 bases remaining between them. Germline V gives CDR1 KGHDR, CDR2 SFDVKD.